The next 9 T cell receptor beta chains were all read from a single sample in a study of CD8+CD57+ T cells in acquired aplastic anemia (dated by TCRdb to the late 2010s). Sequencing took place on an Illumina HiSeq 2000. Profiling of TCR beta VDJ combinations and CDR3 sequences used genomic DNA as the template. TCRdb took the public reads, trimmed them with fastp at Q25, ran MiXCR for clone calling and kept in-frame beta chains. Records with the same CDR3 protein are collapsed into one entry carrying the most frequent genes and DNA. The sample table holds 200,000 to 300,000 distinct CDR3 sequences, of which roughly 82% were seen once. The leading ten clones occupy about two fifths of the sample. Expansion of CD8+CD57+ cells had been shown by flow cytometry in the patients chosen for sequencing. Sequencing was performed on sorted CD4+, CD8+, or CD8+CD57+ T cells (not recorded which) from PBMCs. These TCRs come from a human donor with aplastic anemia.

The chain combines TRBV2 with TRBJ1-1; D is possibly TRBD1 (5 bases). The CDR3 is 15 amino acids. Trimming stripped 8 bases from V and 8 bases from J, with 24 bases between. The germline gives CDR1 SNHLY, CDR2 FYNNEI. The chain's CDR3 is CASGDDGTDTKEAFF. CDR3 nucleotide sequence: TGTGCCAGCGGGGACGATGGCACAGATACGAAGGAAGCTTTCTTT.

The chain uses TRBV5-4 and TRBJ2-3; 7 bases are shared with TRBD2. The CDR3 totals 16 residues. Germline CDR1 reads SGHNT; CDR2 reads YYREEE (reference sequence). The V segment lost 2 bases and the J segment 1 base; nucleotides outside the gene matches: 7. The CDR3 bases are TGTGCCAGCAGCTTTACTAGCGCGGGCCGCACAGATACGCAGTATTTT. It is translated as CASSFTSAGRTDTQYF.

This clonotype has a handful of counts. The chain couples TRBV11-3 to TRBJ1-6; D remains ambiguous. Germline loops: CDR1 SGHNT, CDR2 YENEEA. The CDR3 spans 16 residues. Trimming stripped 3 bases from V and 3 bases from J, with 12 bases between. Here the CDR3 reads CASSLDEGGYNSPLHF. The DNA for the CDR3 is TGTGCCAGCAGCTTGGATGAGGGAGGCTATAATTCACCCCTCCACTTT. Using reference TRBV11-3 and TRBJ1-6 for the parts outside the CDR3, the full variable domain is EAGVVQSPRYKIIEKKQPVAFWCNPISGHNTLYWYLQNLGQGPELLIRYENEEAVDDSQLPKDRFSAERLKGVDSTLKIQPAELGDSAVYLCASSLDEGGYNSPLHFGNGTRLTVT.

The CDR3 spells CSVDGGGANYGYTF. The DNA of the CDR3 is TGCAGCGTTGACGGTGGCGGGGCTAACTATGGCTACACCTTC. The rearrangement links TRBV29-1 to TRBJ1-2, with unresolved D. The CDR3 is 14 residues long. Germline CDR1 and CDR2: SQVTM and ANQGSEA. Deletions cut 3 bases from V and 0 bases from J, with 11 bases between.

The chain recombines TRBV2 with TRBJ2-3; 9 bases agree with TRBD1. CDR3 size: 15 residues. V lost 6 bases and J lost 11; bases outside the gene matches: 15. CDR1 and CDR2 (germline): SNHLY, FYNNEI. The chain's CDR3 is CASRDRGGTHNEQYF. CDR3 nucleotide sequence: TGTGCCAGCAGGGACAGGGGTGGCACACACAATGAGCAGTATTTT.

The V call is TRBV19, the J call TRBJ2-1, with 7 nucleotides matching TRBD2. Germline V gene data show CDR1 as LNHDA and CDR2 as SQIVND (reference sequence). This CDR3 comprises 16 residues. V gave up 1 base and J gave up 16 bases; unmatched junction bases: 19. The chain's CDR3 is CASSIAKGGYNNQFFF. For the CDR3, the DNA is TGTGCCAGTAGTATAGCTAAGGGAGGGTACAACAATCAGTTCTTCTTC.

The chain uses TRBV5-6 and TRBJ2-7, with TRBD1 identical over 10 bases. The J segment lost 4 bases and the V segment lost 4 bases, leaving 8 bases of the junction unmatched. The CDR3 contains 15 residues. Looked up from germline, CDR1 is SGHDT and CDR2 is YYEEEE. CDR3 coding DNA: TGTGCCAGCAGCCAGGGACAGGGGACCAGATACGAGCAGTACGTC. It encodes CASSQGQGTRYEQYV.

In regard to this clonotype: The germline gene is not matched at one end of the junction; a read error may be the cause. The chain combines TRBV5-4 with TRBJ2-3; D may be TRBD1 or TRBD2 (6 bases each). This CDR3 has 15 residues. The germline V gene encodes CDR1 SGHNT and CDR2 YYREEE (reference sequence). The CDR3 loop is CASSFRGPPTDAQYF. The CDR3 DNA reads TGTGCCAGCAGCTTCCGGGGGCCCCCCACAGATGCGCAGTATTTT.

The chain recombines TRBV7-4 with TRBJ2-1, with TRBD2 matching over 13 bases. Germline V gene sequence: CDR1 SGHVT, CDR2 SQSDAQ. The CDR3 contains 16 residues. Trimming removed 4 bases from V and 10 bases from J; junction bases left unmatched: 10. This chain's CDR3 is CASSCRLAGGPYEQFF. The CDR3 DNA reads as TGTGCCAGCAGCTGCCGACTAGCGGGAGGACCATACGAGCAGTTCTTC.